This entry concerns a single T cell receptor beta chain. As yet, its antigen is unknown. Second-dose groups at about 4 or about 12 weeks were pooled. Profiling relied on immunoSEQ multiplex PCR, and the TCRdb table lists in-frame clones only, not all of them. The data show about 140,000 clones, 90% to 95% seen once. The CDR3 sequence is 16 residues long. This sample is part of a study of T cell responses to AZD1222 COVID-19 vaccine. Study observations and caveats: Donors skewed white British and female; clonal diversity was possibly underestimated. Repertoire sampling occurred only after the peak T cell response.

The TCR was taken from an adult who received the AZD1222 COVID-19 vaccine. This specimen was peripheral blood, taken 28 days after the second AZD1222 dose. The gene calls are TRBV12-1 and TRBJ2-4. TRBV12-1 is described as a pseudogene. CDR3: CASSECPVVAKNIQYF. The DNA of the CDR3 is TGTGCCAGCAGCGAATGTCCCGTGGTAGCCAAAAACATTCAGTACTTC.